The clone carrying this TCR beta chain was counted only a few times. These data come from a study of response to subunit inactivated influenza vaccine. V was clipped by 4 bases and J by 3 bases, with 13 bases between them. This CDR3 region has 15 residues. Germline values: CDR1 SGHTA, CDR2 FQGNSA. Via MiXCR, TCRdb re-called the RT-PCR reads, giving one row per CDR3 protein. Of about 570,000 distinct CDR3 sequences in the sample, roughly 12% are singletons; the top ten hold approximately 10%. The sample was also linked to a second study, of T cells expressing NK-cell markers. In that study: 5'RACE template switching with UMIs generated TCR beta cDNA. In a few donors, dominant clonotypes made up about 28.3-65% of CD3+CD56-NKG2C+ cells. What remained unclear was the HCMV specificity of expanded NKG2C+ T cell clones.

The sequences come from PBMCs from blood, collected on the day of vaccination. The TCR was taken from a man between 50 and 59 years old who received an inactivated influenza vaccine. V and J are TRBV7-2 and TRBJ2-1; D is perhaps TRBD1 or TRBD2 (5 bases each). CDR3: CASSSSGQIYNEQFF. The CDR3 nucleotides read TGTGCCAGCAGCTCAAGCGGACAAATCTACAATGAGCAGTTCTTC.